This T cell receptor beta chain was recovered during a study of Graves' ophthalmopathy and Graves' hyperthyroidism. Study at large: Hyperthyroidism showing no ophthalmopathy within 18 months of follow-up was stable.

RNA transcripts were the template, and TCR beta CDR3 regions were amplified from them. Second-round multiplex PCR came after a first-round RT-PCR that employed HTBI primers. TCRdb redid the calling of the multiplex PCR reads with MiXCR, one entry per CDR3 protein. The data hold over a million distinct CDR3 sequences, with about 40% observed a single time. Study observations and caveats: Blood shared most expanded thyroid clonotypes above 0.001 frequency.

CDR1 and CDR2 (germline): ENHRY, SYGVKD. This CDR3 is built from 15 residues. For this clonotype: The antigen is not known. At one boundary the junction diverges from the germline segment, which might be a read error.

Patients in the hyperthyroidism group, adults aged 18 to 65, were newly diagnosed, under 2 months' duration. Patients with other autoimmune diseases, uncontrolled infections, pregnancy or lactation were excluded. The sequenced material came from peripheral blood or thyroid tissue (not recorded which). The J gene is TRBJ1-5, the V gene TRBV10-3; the D gene is possibly TRBD1 (5 bases). This clonotype was sampled from an adult man with Graves' hyperthyroidism. CDR3 region: CASSYDSFSNQPQHF. In nucleotides, the CDR3 is TGTGCCAGCAGTTACGACAGCTTTAGCAATCAGCCCCAGCATTTT.